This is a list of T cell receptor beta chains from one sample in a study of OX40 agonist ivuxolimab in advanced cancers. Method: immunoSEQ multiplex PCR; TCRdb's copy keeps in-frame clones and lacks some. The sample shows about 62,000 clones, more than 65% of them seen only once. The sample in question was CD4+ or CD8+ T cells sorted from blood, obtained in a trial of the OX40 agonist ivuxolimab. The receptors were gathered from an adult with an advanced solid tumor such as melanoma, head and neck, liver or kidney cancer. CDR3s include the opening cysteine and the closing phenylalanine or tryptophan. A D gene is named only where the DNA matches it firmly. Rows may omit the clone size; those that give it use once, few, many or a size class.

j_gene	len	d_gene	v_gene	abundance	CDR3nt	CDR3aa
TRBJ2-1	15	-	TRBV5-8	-	TGTGCCAGCAGCTCCAGACTAGAAGGGATCAATGAGCAGTTCTTC	CASSSRLEGINEQFF
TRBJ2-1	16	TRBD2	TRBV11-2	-	TGTGCCAGCAGCCGCCCGAGTAGCGGGAGGATGGATGAGCAGTTCTTC	CASSRPSSGRMDEQFF
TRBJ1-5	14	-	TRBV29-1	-	TGCAGCGTCGCTCACAGGGATAGCAATCAGCCCCAGCATTTT	CSVAHRDSNQPQHF
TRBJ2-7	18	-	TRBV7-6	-	TGTGCCAGCAGCTTAGCCTCCCCTAGAGGAGGGGAAGGCTACGAGCAGTACTTC	CASSLASPRGGEGYEQYF
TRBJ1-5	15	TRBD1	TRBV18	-	TGTGCCAGCTCACTAGGACAGGGGTTTCGGCAGCCCCAGCATTTT	CASSLGQGFRQPQHF
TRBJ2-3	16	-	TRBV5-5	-	TGTGCCAGCAGCCCGGGGGTGGGACTCACCCCAGATACGCAGTATTTT	CASSPGVGLTPDTQYF
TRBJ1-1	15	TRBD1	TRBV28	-	TGTGCCAGCAGTCCCCCCGGCAGGGGGCTCGGTGAAGCTTTCTTT	CASSPPGRGLGEAFF
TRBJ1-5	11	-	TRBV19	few	TGTGCCAGTAGCTTAAACCAGCCCCAGCATTTT	CASSLNQPQHF
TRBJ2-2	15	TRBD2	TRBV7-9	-	TGTGCCAGCAGCTTAAGACTAGCTAACACCGGGGAGCTGTTTTTT	CASSLRLANTGELFF
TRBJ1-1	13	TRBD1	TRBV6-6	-	TGTGCCAGCAGAAAGGGACAGGGAGAGGAAGCTTTCTTT	CASRKGQGEEAFF
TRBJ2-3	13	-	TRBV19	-	TGTGCCAGTAGTCTGAGGGGCAGTGATACGCAGTATTTT	CASSLRGSDTQYF
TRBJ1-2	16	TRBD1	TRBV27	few	TGTGCCAGCAGTCCGCCCTCCGGGACAGGGGGCGATGGCTACACCTTC	CASSPPSGTGGDGYTF
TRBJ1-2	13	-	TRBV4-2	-	TGTGCCAGCAGCCCTCCGGGGGCTCATGGCTACACCTTC	CASSPPGAHGYTF
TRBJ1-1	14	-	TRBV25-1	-	TGTGCCAGCTCGGGCCGGCGGGGTCCCGATGAAGCTTTCTTT	CASSGRRGPDEAFF
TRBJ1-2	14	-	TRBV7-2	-	TGTGCCAGCAGCCCACGTGGGGCAAGCTATGGCTACACCTTC	CASSPRGASYGYTF
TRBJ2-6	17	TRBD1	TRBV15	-	TGTGCCACCAGCGGCCGGGACAGGGGTTCTGGGGCCAACGTCCTGACTTTC	CATSGRDRGSGANVLTF
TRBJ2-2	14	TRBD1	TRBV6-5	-	TGTGCCAGCAGGGGGACAGGGGACACCGGGGAGCTGTTTTTT	CASRGTGDTGELFF
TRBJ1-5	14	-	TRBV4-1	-	TGCGCCAGCAGCCCTGACAAGGCCAATCAGCCCCAGCATTTT	CASSPDKANQPQHF
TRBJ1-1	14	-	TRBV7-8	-	TGTGCCAGCAGCTGGGGCCAGGTGAGCACTGAAGCTTTCTTT	CASSWGQVSTEAFF
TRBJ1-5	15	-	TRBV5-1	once	TGCGCCAGCAGCGCCGTGGGGGGCGGCAATCAGCCCCAGCATTTT	CASSAVGGGNQPQHF
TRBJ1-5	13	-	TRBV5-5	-	TGTGCCAGCAGCGTTGAGGGGTCGGGGCCCCAGCATTTT	CASSVEGSGPQHF
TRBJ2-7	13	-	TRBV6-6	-	TGTGCCAGCAGTTACTCGGGGATCTACGAGCAGTACTTC	CASSYSGIYEQYF
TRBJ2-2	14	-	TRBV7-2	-	TGTGCCAGCAGCTTACTTACTAACACCGGGGAGCTGTTTTTT	CASSLLTNTGELFF
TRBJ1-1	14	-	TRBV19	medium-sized	TGTGCCAGTAGTATACCCCAAGGGAGCACTGAAGCTTTCTTT	CASSIPQGSTEAFF
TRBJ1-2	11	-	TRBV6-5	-	TGTGCCAGCAGTGTACTAGGGGGCTACACCTTC	CASSVLGGYTF
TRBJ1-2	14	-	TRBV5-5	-	TGTGCCAGCAGCTTGGAGGGGACTAACTATGGCTACACCTTC	CASSLEGTNYGYTF
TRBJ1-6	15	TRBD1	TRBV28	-	TGTGCCAGCAGTTTATGGGGACAGGGATATTCACCCCTCCACTTT	CASSLWGQGYSPLHF
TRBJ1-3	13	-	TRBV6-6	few	TGTGCCAGCGGGACGGTTTCTGGAAACACCATATATTTT	CASGTVSGNTIYF
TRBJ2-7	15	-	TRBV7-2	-	TGTGCCAGCGGGTTTTCAGGCCAGAGCTCCTACGAGCAGTACTTC	CASGFSGQSSYEQYF
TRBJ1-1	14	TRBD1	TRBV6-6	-	TGTGCCAGCAGTTGGGACAGGGTGGGCACTGAAGCTTTCTTT	CASSWDRVGTEAFF
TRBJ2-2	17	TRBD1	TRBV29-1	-	TGCAGCGTTAAAACGTACGGGACAGGGGGAAACACCGGGGAGCTGTTTTTT	CSVKTYGTGGNTGELFF
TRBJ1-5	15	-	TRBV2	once	TGTGCCAGCAGTGCGGGCCCTAAAGGGAATCAGCCCCAGCATTTT	CASSAGPKGNQPQHF
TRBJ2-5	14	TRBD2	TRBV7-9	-	TGTGCCAGCAGACTAGCGGGGGGGCGAGAGACCCAGTACTTC	CASRLAGGRETQYF
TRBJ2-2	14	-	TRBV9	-	TGTGCCAGCAGCCCATCCCCCCATCCCCAATGGCTGTTTTTT	CASSPSPHPQWLFF
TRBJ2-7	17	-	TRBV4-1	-	TGCGCCAGCAGCCAAGCGGGAGTACAGGGCTTCTCCTACGAGCAGTACTTC	CASSQAGVQGFSYEQYF
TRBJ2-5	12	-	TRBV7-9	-	TGTGCCAGCAGCCGGGCGGGAGAGACCCAGTACTTC	CASSRAGETQYF
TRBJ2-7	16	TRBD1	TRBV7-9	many	TGTGCCAGCAGCACCGGACAGGGGGCGCCAATCCACGAGCAGTACTTC	CASSTGQGAPIHEQYF
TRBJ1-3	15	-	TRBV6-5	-	TGTGCCAGCAGTAGGGGCCAGTCCTCTGGAAACACCATATATTTT	CASSRGQSSGNTIYF
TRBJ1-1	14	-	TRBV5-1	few	TGCGCCAGCAGCTTGGGCCAGTTAGACACTGAAGCTTTCTTT	CASSLGQLDTEAFF
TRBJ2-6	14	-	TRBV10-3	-	TGTGCCATCAGCGACGGCTCTGGGGCCAACGTCCTGACTTTC	CAISDGSGANVLTF
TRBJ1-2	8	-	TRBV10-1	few	TGCGCCAGCAGGGGCTACACCTTC	CASRGYTF
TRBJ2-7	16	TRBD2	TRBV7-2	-	TGTGCCAGCAGCTTAGCCACCGGGACTAGCGGTTACGAGCAGTACTTC	CASSLATGTSGYEQYF
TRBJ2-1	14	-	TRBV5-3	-	TGTGCCAGAAGCTTGCGCGACCGGGAGAATGAGCAGTTCTTC	CARSLRDRENEQFF
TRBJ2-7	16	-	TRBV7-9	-	TGTGCCAGCAGCTTAGTAGCGGGACAGTCTTATTACGAGCAGTACTTC	CASSLVAGQSYYEQYF
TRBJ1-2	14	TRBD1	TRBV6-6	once	TGTGCCAGCAGCTCCAGACAGGGGGCGCTTGGCTACACCTTC	CASSSRQGALGYTF
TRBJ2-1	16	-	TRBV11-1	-	TGTGCCAGCAGCGCAGTCCCAGGTGTTAGCTACAATGAGCAGTTCTTC	CASSAVPGVSYNEQFF
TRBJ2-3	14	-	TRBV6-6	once	TGTGCCAGCAGCTGGGACCTGAGCACAGATACGCAGTATTTT	CASSWDLSTDTQYF